These 29 T cell receptor beta chains came from one sample sequenced in a study of identical twins. TCRdb independently ran MiXCR on the 5' RACE reads; one entry per CDR3 protein. The repertoire holds 600,000 to 850,000 distinct CDR3 sequences, with 15% to 20% as singletons. Separately, the same data were catalogued under a study of T cells expressing NK-cell markers.

Sequenced sample: PBMCs. These TCRs come from a woman between 18 and 30 years old in good health.

CDR3 DNA: TGCAGTGCCAGACGGGCAGGGAACTCCTACGAGCAGTACTTC. Encoded protein: CSARRAGNSYEQYF. The V call is TRBV20-1, the J call TRBJ2-7; a possible D gene is TRBD1 (5 bases). Germline CDR1 reads DFQATT; CDR2 reads SNEGSKA (reference sequence). This CDR3 has 14 amino acids. Trimming removed 6 bases from V and 0 bases from J, with 15 bases in between.

This clonotype was seen a handful of times. The chain links TRBV5-1 to TRBJ1-2, with a possible D match to TRBD1 (6 bases). The germline CDR1 and CDR2 sequences are SGHRS and YFSETQ. The CDR3 is 14 residues long. V was cut by 0 bases and J by 7 bases, with 13 bases left in between. Written as DNA, the CDR3 is TGCGCCAGCAGCTTGGGCTACAGGGCGAGTGGCTACACCTTC. This codes for CASSLGYRASGYTF.

The rearrangement joins TRBV10-2 to TRBJ2-7; perhaps TRBD2 as D (5 bases). With 4 bases removed from V and 6 bases from J, the gap between germline ends came to 7 bases. Germline loops: CDR1 WSHSY, CDR2 SAAADI. This CDR3 has 11 residues. CDR3 loop: CASSVGAEQYF. The CDR3 bases are TGCGCCAGCAGTGTGGGAGCCGAGCAGTACTTC.

This clonotype has only a few counts. J is TRBJ2-5 and V is TRBV7-6; 10 bases are shared with TRBD2. This CDR3 is built from 16 residues. Germline V CDR1 and CDR2: SGHVS, FNYEAQ. Trimming took 1 base from V and 1 from J; bases not matched to a gene: 3. Here the CDR3 reads CASSLGTSGFQETQYF. The CDR3 coding sequence is TGTGCCAGCAGCTTAGGGACTAGCGGCTTCCAAGAGACCCAGTACTTC.

This clonotype occurred a few times. The V and J genes are TRBV5-6 and TRBJ2-5; no firm D call. The CDR3 is 13 amino acids. Germline values: CDR1 SGHDT, CDR2 YYEEEE. Trimming left V 1 base short and J 4 bases short, with 8 bases between. The CDR3 region has the DNA TGTGCCAGCAGCTTGCGACCCCTAGAGACCCAGTACTTC. Amino acid sequence: CASSLRPLETQYF. Full variable domain (missing parts from reference TRBV5-6 and TRBJ2-5): DAGVTQSPTHLIKTRGQQVTLRCSPKSGHDTVSWYQQALGQGPQFIFQYYEEEERQRGNFPDRFSGHQFPNYSSELNVNALLLGDSALYLCASSLRPLETQYFGPGTRLLVL.

The V and J genes are TRBV11-2 and TRBJ2-7; D is ambiguous. From germline, CDR1 is SGHAT and CDR2 FQNNGV. Trimming removed 5 bases at V and 6 bases at J, with 8 bases between. CDR3 length: 11 residues. The CDR3 region has the DNA TGTGCCAGCAGCCGGGCCGCCGAGCAGTACTTC. This gives the protein CASSRAAEQYF.

This rearrangement joins TRBV12-3 or TRBV12-4 to TRBJ2-7; 7 nucleotides agree with TRBD1. This CDR3 is built from 14 residues. V trimming: 4 bases; J trimming: 2 bases; junction bases outside the gene matches: 5. CDR3 protein: CASSYYRGPYEQYF. The CDR3 DNA reads as TGTGCCAGCAGTTATTACAGGGGTCCCTACGAGCAGTACTTC.

CDR3 nucleotides: TGCAGTGCTAGAGATCCAGCGAAGGGTCCCGATACGCAGTATTTT. Its protein product is CSARDPAKGPDTQYF. The chain combines TRBV20-1 with TRBJ2-3; D not resolved. The CDR3 consists of 15 residues. Trimming pared 0 bases from V and 6 bases from J, leaving 16 bases between. The V gene's germline CDR1 is DFQATT and CDR2 SNEGSKA (reference sequence).

In its sample, this clonotype was seen a few times. The J gene is TRBJ2-3, the V gene TRBV5-1, with D possibly TRBD2 on 5 matching bases. Germline-derived CDR1 and CDR2 are SGHRS and YFSETQ. V was trimmed by 4 bases and J by 2 bases, leaving 11 bases between them. The CDR3 runs 14 residues. CDR3 sequence: CASSLQRNTDTQYF. DNA of the CDR3: TGCGCCAGCAGCCTCCAGCGGAACACAGATACGCAGTATTTT.

This clonotype showed up just a few times. This chain links TRBV20-1 with TRBJ2-7, with D maybe TRBD2 (6 bases). Trimming removed 0 bases from V and 4 bases from J, with 16 bases in between. The CDR3 is made up of 15 amino acids. The V gene's germline CDR1 is DFQATT and CDR2 SNEGSKA (reference sequence). CDR3 in amino acids: CSARDPRGGVYEQYF. CDR3 nucleotides: TGCAGTGCTAGAGATCCCCGGGGCGGGGTGTACGAGCAGTACTTC.

This clonotype was recorded many times. The chain links TRBV12-3 or TRBV12-4 to TRBJ2-7; the D is unclear. This CDR3 comprises 12 residues. V lost 4 bases to trimming and J lost 3 bases, with 7 bases between them. In DNA form, the CDR3 reads TGTGCCAGCAGTTGGACCATCTACGAGCAGTACTTC. Amino acid sequence: CASSWTIYEQYF.

V is TRBV20-1 and J is TRBJ2-7; 10 bases are shared with TRBD1. Germline V gene sequence: CDR1 DFQATT, CDR2 SNEGSKA (reference sequence). V shed 3 bases and J 0 bases; nucleotides not matched to a gene: 2. This CDR3 spans 14 amino acids. The CDR3 loop reads CSASGQGVSYEQYF. The CDR3, as DNA: TGCAGTGCTAGCGGACAGGGGGTCTCCTACGAGCAGTACTTC.

This clonotype was seen only a few times. The V and J genes are TRBV6-1 and TRBJ2-7; D gene unclear. CDR1 is MNHNS, CDR2 SASEGT, per germline. The CDR3 loop spans 15 amino acids. V was clipped by 2 bases and J by 4 bases, with 15 bases between them. CDR3 residues: CASSEPWTVRYEQYF. The DNA for the CDR3 is TGTGCCAGCAGTGAACCTTGGACCGTTAGGTACGAGCAGTACTTC.

This clonotype was detected many times. V and J are TRBV6-5 and TRBJ2-6, with a tentative D call TRBD2 (5 bases). The CDR3 consists of 15 residues. Germline values: CDR1 MNHEY, CDR2 SVGAGI. The ends were cut back, 2 bases at V and 1 base at J, with 6 bases in the middle. The CDR3 protein is CASSYRESGANVLTF. CDR3 nucleotide sequence: TGTGCCAGCAGTTACCGGGAATCTGGGGCCAACGTCCTGACTTTC.

This clonotype was observed a few times. V and J are TRBV12-3 or TRBV12-4 and TRBJ1-5; D remains ambiguous. This CDR3 comprises 15 residues. V was shortened by 5 bases and J by 6 bases, with 17 bases between the two germline ends. The CDR3 protein is CASSPRLGSGQPQHF. The CDR3, as DNA: TGTGCCAGCAGTCCCCGGTTGGGGTCGGGTCAGCCCCAGCATTTT.

This clonotype was seen a handful of times. The chain links TRBV5-5 to TRBJ1-5; unclear D gene. This CDR3 is 13 amino acids long. CDR1 and CDR2 (germline): SGHKS, YYEKEE (reference sequence). The V end lost 3 bases, the J end lost 7 bases, and 11 bases lay between the germline ends. CDR3 residues: CASSSTVSQPQHF. The CDR3, as DNA: TGTGCCAGCAGCTCAACCGTGAGCCAGCCCCAGCATTTT.

The CDR3 loop is CASSLAVASGGHNEQFF. The CDR3 region has the DNA TGCGCCAGCAGCTTGGCCGTGGCTAGCGGGGGGCACAATGAGCAGTTCTTC. This chain uses TRBV5-1 with TRBJ2-1; TRBD2 matches at 11 bases. Germline V gives CDR1 SGHRS, CDR2 YFSETQ. This CDR3 is 17 amino acids long. Losses at the gene ends were 0 bases for V and 5 bases for J; bases not matched to a gene: 7.

This clonotype was seen repeatedly, ten times or more. The CDR3 spells CASSPTENTEAFF. CDR3 sequence (DNA): TGTGCCAGCAGCCCGACAGAAAACACTGAAGCTTTCTTT. The chain uses TRBV7-9 and TRBJ1-1, with D tentatively TRBD1 (5 bases). The CDR3 spans 13 residues. Trimming pared 5 bases from V and 2 bases from J, leaving 9 bases between. Germline CDR1 and CDR2: SEHNR and FQNEAQ (reference sequence).

There are a few counts of this clonotype. This chain connects TRBV14 to TRBJ2-1; D ambiguous. The V gene lost 0 bases and the J gene lost 7 bases, with 10 bases spanning the gap. The CDR3 spans 14 residues. Germline V gene sequence: CDR1 SGHDN, CDR2 FVKESK. CDR3 DNA: TGTGCCAGCAGCCAAGATTCCTGGGGTAATGAGCAGTTCTTC. Protein sequence: CASSQDSWGNEQFF.

The rearrangement uses TRBV5-1 and TRBJ2-7; the D is unclear. This CDR3 spans 17 amino acids. Per germline, CDR1 SGHRS and CDR2 YFSETQ. Trimming stripped 2 bases from V and 2 bases from J, with 20 bases between. CDR3 sequence (DNA): TGCGCCAGCAGCTTCCGATCGTCTGCGGCGAAAGCCTACGAGCAGTACTTC. This encodes CASSFRSSAAKAYEQYF.

This clonotype was seen a handful of times. The V and J genes are TRBV20-1 and TRBJ2-3, with D maybe TRBD1 (5 bases). Trimming removed 6 bases at V and 3 bases at J, with 13 bases between. The CDR3 contains 13 residues. From germline, CDR1 is DFQATT and CDR2 SNEGSKA (reference sequence). This CDR3 is CSAHSGMTDTQYF. In nucleotides, the CDR3 is TGCAGTGCCCATTCAGGGATGACAGATACGCAGTATTTT.

The gene calls are TRBV2 and TRBJ1-1; no clear D gene. V was pared by 7 bases and J by 4 bases, with 13 bases between. Looked up from germline, CDR1 is SNHLY and CDR2 is FYNNEI. The CDR3 runs 13 residues. The CDR3 nucleotides read TGTGCCAGCACCCCTGAGCACGGCACTGAAGCTTTCTTT. Its translation: CASTPEHGTEAFF.

V usage is TRBV5-1 and J usage is TRBJ2-7; D not certain. Germline CDR1 SGHRS, CDR2 YFSETQ. Trimming removed 4 bases at V and 6 bases at J, with 11 bases between. The CDR3 has 12 amino acids. The CDR3 region is CASSPHLGEQYF. Here the CDR3 DNA reads TGCGCCAGCAGCCCCCACCTCGGCGAGCAGTACTTC.

This clonotype came up a few times. V gene TRBV10-2 combines with J gene TRBJ2-3; D perhaps matches TRBD2 (5 bases). CDR3 length: 15 residues. The ends were cut back, 0 bases at V and 2 bases at J, with 9 bases in the middle. Germline V lookup: CDR1 WSHSY, CDR2 SAAADI. The CDR3 protein is CASSESRVFTDTQYF. CDR3 nucleotides: TGCGCCAGCAGTGAGTCGCGGGTTTTCACAGATACGCAGTATTTT.

This chain uses TRBV5-1 with TRBJ2-6; 9 bases fit TRBD1. Germline V CDR1 and CDR2: SGHRS, YFSETQ. With V trimmed by 1 base and J by 6 bases, 11 bases remained unmatched. The CDR3 has 18 amino acids. The CDR3 reads CASSLTLQGAYVANVLTF. The CDR3 DNA follows: TGCGCCAGCAGCTTGACGTTACAGGGGGCCTACGTGGCCAACGTCCTGACTTTC.

The rearrangement links TRBV20-1 to TRBJ2-1, with 10 positions matching TRBD2. The CDR3 has 16 residues. J gave up 1 base and V 3 bases, and 6 bases lay outside the gene matches. Germline CDR1 DFQATT, CDR2 SNEGSKA (reference sequence). In nucleotides, the CDR3 is TGCAGTGCTAGGGATCTTAGCGGGAGGTCCTACAATGAGCAGTTCTTC. Translated, it gives CSARDLSGRSYNEQFF.

This clonotype was recorded a few times. The chain couples TRBV20-1 to TRBJ1-2, with 10 bases lining up with TRBD1. Germline V gives CDR1 DFQATT, CDR2 SNEGSKA (reference sequence). The CDR3 extends over 15 amino acids. The trim removed 3 bases at V and 6 bases at J, leaving 10 bases unmatched. The CDR3 region is CSARVDGTGDNGYTF. The CDR3 DNA reads as TGCAGTGCTAGGGTTGACGGGACAGGGGACAATGGCTACACCTTC.

This clonotype was recorded many times. The CDR3 DNA reads as TGCGCCAGCAGCTTGGCGGGACAGGGTATCACAGATACGCAGTATTTT. The encoded protein is CASSLAGQGITDTQYF. The rearrangement links TRBV5-1 to TRBJ2-3; TRBD1 matches 9 bases. The CDR3 is made up of 16 amino acids. Trimming took 0 bases from V and 2 from J; bases not matched to a gene: 4. In germline, CDR1 is SGHRS, CDR2 YFSETQ.

This sequence joins TRBV5-1 and TRBJ2-1; 9 nucleotides match TRBD1. Per germline, CDR1 SGHRS and CDR2 YFSETQ. The CDR3 is 18 residues long. V shed 5 bases, J shed 3 bases, and the junction held 15 bases outside the gene matches. Here the CDR3 DNA reads TGCGCCAGCAGTAAGAGATATCTCGGGGGACAGGGCTACAATGAGCAGTTCTTC. Translation gives CASSKRYLGGQGYNEQFF.